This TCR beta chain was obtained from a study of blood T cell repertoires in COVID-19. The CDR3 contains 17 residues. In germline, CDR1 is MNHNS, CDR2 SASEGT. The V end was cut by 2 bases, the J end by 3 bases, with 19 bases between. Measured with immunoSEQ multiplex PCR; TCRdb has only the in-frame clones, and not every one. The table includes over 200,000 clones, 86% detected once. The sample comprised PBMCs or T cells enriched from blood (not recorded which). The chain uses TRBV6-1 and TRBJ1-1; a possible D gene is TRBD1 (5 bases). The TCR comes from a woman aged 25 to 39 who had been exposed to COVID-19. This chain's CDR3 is CASSEYESGRGYTEAFF. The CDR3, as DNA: TGTGCCAGCAGTGAATATGAGTCGGGACGGGGGTACACTGAAGCTTTCTTT.